This T cell receptor beta chain is from a study of cytomegalovirus exposure and HLA in healthy donors. Study-level results: By a later analysis, the bulk of CMV-associated TCR beta chains appeared HLA-restricted. Listed as cytomegalovirus-associated were over 150 TCR beta chains. The productive fraction for most TCR beta V segments was about 87% or about 30% in an earlier analysis.

A few counts support this clone. Its antigen remains unknown. 13 Jbeta primers and 60 Vbeta primers were used for the PCR. In the original processing: A later analysis counted 65 million to 90 million unique TCR beta chains, some 11 million shared. Sequenced by immunoSEQ multiplex PCR; TCRdb stores in-frame clones only, minus some. D and trimming come from the DNA, and the V and J calls and clone size come from that table. The table has 50,000 to 65,000 clones, about 81% seen once; the top ten hold less than 7%. The CDR3 has 15 residues. The ends were cut back, 5 bases at V and 10 bases at J, with 24 bases in the middle. Germline V CDR1 and CDR2: SGHRS, YFSETQ.

Sequenced: PBMCs. This TCR derives from a woman in her twenties or thirties in good health and CMV-seronegative. The chain couples TRBV5-1 to TRBJ1-1; D might be TRBD1 (6 bases). CDR3 residues: CASRQTQGSGGGAFF. The CDR3 bases are TGCGCCAGCAGGCAGACCCAGGGGTCGGGGGGAGGAGCTTTCTTT.